The clone carrying this TCR beta chain was seen a handful of times. Antigen unknown. These data originate in a study of T-cell reconstitution after alpha-beta-depleted transplantation in children. Study-level points and caveats: It was newly produced T cells that mostly accounted for T-cell counts and diversity one year after transplant. Surviving recipient cells, namely T cells and thymic progenitors, were the source of high day-60 TCRbeta diversity in some patients. Alpha-beta T cells present about two months after transplant were reported to originate from several hundred expanded graft clones.

The CDR3 extends over 15 amino acids. The V and J ends lost 3 bases and 4 bases respectively, with 13 bases between them. Germline-derived CDR1 and CDR2 are SGHTA and FQGNSA. During its preparation, the TCRbeta library received unique molecular identifiers. MiXCR was run by TCRdb on the PCR reads, yielding one entry per CDR3 protein. The profile shows approximately 230,000 distinct CDR3 sequences, 24% of them singletons. The genes are TRBV7-2 and TRBJ2-1, with D perhaps TRBD2 (5 bases). The sequence derives from a female patient under 10 years old who had a stem cell transplant for congenital amegakaryocytic thrombocytopenia, so the T cells may come from the graft donor. The source was PBMCs, mostly from graft donor cells, collected 360 days after TCRalphabeta/CD19-depleted stem cell transplant. CDR3 region: CASSFGRGLYNEQFF. CDR3 sequence (DNA): TGTGCCAGCAGCTTCGGTCGGGGTTTGTACAATGAGCAGTTCTTC.